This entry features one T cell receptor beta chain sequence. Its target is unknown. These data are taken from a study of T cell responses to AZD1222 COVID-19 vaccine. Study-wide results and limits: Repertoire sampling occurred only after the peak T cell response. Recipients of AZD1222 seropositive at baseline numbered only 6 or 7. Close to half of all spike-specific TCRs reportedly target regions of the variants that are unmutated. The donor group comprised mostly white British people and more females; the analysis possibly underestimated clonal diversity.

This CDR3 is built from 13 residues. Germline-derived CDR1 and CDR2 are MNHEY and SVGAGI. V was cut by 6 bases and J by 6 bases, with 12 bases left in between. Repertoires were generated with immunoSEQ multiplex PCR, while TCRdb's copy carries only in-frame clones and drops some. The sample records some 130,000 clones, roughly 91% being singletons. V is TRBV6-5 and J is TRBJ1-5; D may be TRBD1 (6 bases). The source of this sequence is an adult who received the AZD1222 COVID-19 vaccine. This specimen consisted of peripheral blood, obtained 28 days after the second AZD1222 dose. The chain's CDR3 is CASREGGGQPQHF. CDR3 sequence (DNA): TGTGCCAGCAGGGAGGGGGGAGGTCAGCCCCAGCATTTT.